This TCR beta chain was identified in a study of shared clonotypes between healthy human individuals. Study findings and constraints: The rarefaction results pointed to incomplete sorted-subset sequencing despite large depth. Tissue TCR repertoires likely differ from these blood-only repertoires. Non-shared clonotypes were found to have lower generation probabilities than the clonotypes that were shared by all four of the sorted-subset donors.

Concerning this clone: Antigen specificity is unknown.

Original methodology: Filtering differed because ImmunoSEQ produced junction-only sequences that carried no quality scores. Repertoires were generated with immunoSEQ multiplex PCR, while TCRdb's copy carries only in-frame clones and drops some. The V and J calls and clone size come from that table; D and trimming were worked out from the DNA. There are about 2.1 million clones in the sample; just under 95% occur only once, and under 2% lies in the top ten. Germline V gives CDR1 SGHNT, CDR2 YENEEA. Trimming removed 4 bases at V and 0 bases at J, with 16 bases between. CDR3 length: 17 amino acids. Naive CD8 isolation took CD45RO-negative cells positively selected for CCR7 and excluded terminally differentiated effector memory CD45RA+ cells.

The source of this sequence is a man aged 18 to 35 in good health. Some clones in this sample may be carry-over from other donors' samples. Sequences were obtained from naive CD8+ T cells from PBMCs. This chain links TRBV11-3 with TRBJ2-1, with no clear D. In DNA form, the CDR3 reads TGTGCCAGCAGCTCCAACCCGTCAAGGAGCTCCTACAATGAGCAGTTCTTC. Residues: CASSSNPSRSSYNEQFF. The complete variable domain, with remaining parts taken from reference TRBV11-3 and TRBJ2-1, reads EAGVVQSPRYKIIEKKQPVAFWCNPISGHNTLYWYLQNLGQGPELLIRYENEEAVDDSQLPKDRFSAERLKGVDSTLKIQPAELGDSAVYLCASSSNPSRSSYNEQFFGPGTRLTVL.